This T cell receptor beta chain is from a study of blood T cells in healthy people across ages. Study-wide points: The unsorted PBMCs prevented any conclusive comparison of naive versus antigen-experienced cells.

The CDR3 is 15 residues long. Germline-derived CDR1 and CDR2 are MGHRA and YSYEKL. Trimming removed 4 bases from V and 5 bases from J; junction bases left unmatched: 8. As for this clonotype: The antigen is unknown.

Next came a second PCR, run for about 6 to 12 cycles, which used a sample-barcoded 5' primer along with a J-beta primer mix. TCRdb processed the 5' RACE reads anew with MiXCR; each CDR3 protein has one entry. The data hold just over 1 million distinct CDR3 sequences, with 40% to 50% observed a single time. This sequence originates from a woman aged 60 to 75 in good health. The sample comprised blood. V usage is TRBV4-1 and J usage is TRBJ2-7, with 10 bases matching TRBD1. The CDR3 coding sequence is TGCGCCAGCAGCCGAACCGGGACAGGGGATGACGAGCAGTACTTC. Residues: CASSRTGTGDDEQYF.